A single sample gave rise to the 29 T cell receptor beta chains below, sequenced in a study of cytomegalovirus exposure and HLA in healthy donors. The PCR employed 60 Vbeta primers together with 13 Jbeta primers. Method: immunoSEQ multiplex PCR; TCRdb's copy keeps in-frame clones and lacks some. Among 95,000 to 150,000 clones, approximately 72% were seen once, and the ten largest hold approximately 1.4%. Sequenced: PBMCs. These receptors were taken from a man aged 18 to 29 in good health and CMV-seronegative.

J is TRBJ2-2 and V is TRBV7-7; D is possibly TRBD2 (6 bases). V was shortened by 5 bases and J by 10 bases, with 14 bases between the two germline ends. The germline V gene has CDR1 SSHAT and CDR2 FNYEAQ (reference sequence). The length of the CDR3 is 13 residues. CDR3 DNA: TGTGCCAGCAGCCGCTTTGGGGGGACGGAGCTGTTTTTT. Protein: CASSRFGGTELFF.

The V and J genes are TRBV25-1 and TRBJ1-1; D is unclear. The CDR3 runs 13 residues. The V end lost 1 base, the J end lost 8 bases, and 11 bases lay between the germline ends. In germline, CDR1 is MGHDK, CDR2 SYGVNS. In DNA, the CDR3 is TGTGCCAGCAGTGAATCCCCTCAGGCGGAAGCTTTCTTT. Translation: CASSESPQAEAFF.

The chain links TRBV28 to TRBJ2-7; D gene unclear. The V gene's germline CDR1 is MDHEN and CDR2 SYDVKM. The CDR3 is 12 amino acids. The V end was cut by 3 bases, the J end by 1 base, with 4 bases between. The CDR3 nucleotides read TGTGCCAGCAGTTTGCAGTCCTACGAGCAGTACTTC. Residues: CASSLQSYEQYF.

The chain employs TRBV30 and TRBJ1-1; no definite D call. Germline V gene lookup returns CDR1 GTSNPN and CDR2 SVGIG (reference sequence). Trimming took 0 bases from V and 3 from J, leaving 11 bases between them. The CDR3 covers 14 residues. For the CDR3, the DNA is TGTGCCTGGAGTGTACAGCCGATAGACACTGAAGCTTTCTTT. Protein: CAWSVQPIDTEAFF.

The chain couples TRBV29-1 to TRBJ2-5, with D possibly matching TRBD1 (5 bases). CDR1 and CDR2 (germline): SQVTM, ANQGSEA. The CDR3 contains 12 residues. V lost 8 bases to trimming and J lost 2 bases, with 12 bases between them. DNA for the CDR3: TGCAGCTACCGGACAAGTCAAGAGACCCAGTACTTC. This sequence encodes CSYRTSQETQYF.

The rearrangement uses TRBV7-9 and TRBJ2-5; 7 bases are shared with TRBD2. The better agreement between TRBJ2-7 and the DNA end casts doubt on the J call. The germline CDR1 and CDR2 sequences are SEHNR and FQNEAQ (reference sequence). The CDR3 totals 15 residues. CDR3 coding DNA: TGTGCCAGCAGCTTTTCGGTGGGAGGGCCCCCCGAGCAGTACTTC. This encodes CASSFSVGGPPEQYF.

The V and J genes are TRBV27 and TRBJ2-1; TRBD2 is a possible D gene (5 bases). This CDR3 has 13 residues. Germline values: CDR1 MNHEY, CDR2 SMNVEV (reference sequence). V lost 3 bases and J 9 bases, leaving 12 bases between the germline ends. The CDR3 DNA is TGTGCCAGCAGTTTGGACTCTTCGGGTGAGCAGTTCTTC. Protein sequence: CASSLDSSGEQFF.

V gene TRBV18 combines with J gene TRBJ2-7; D remains ambiguous. The CDR3 extends over 12 amino acids. The germline V gene has CDR1 KGHSH and CDR2 LQKENI. Trimming took off 3 bases at V and 3 bases at J, with 6 bases between the two ends. The CDR3 spells CASSPMSYEQYF. As DNA, the CDR3 is TGTGCCAGCTCACCTATGAGCTACGAGCAGTACTTC. Filled out from reference TRBV18 and TRBJ2-7, the complete variable domain reads NAGVMQNPRHLVRRRGQEARLRCSPMKGHSHVYWYRQLPEEGLKFMVYLQKENIIDESGMPKERFSAEFPKEGPSILRIQQVVRGDSAAYFCASSPMSYEQYFGPGTRLTVT.

The J gene is TRBJ2-5, the V gene TRBV29-1; D perhaps matches TRBD2 (7 bases). From germline, CDR1 is SQVTM and CDR2 ANQGSEA. Trimming left V 7 bases short and J 1 base short, with 10 bases between. The CDR3 has 12 residues. CDR3 amino acids: CSAAGAQETQYF. The CDR3 DNA follows: TGCAGCGCGGCGGGGGCCCAAGAGACCCAGTACTTC. Looking up the rest from reference TRBV29-1 and TRBJ2-5 gives the full variable domain: SAVISQKPSRDICQRGTSLTIQCQVDSQVTMMFWYRQQPGQSLTLIATANQGSEATYESGFVIDKFPISRPNLTFSTLTVSNMSPEDSSIYLCSAAGAQETQYFGPGTRLLVL.

The chain joins TRBV28 to TRBJ2-7, with D tentatively TRBD2 (6 bases). In germline, CDR1 is MDHEN, CDR2 SYDVKM. The CDR3 covers 14 residues. Trimming stripped 5 bases from V and 3 bases from J, with 14 bases between. CDR3 sequence reads: CASSVSGLLYEQYF. CDR3 sequence (DNA): TGTGCCAGCAGTGTTAGCGGTTTACTCTACGAGCAGTACTTC.

This clone was recorded only once. J is TRBJ2-3 and V is TRBV15; no clear D. Germline assignment: CDR1 LNHNV and CDR2 YYDKDF (reference sequence). The CDR3 is 13 residues long. V shed 1 base and J shed 4 bases, with 6 bases lying between them. CDR3: CATSRVRSDTQYF. The CDR3 bases are TGTGCCACCAGCAGAGTCAGGTCAGATACGCAGTATTTT.

The chain recombines TRBV4-3 with TRBJ1-2, with a tentative D call TRBD1 (6 bases). V was shortened by 4 bases and J by 7 bases, with 16 bases between the two germline ends. Germline CDR1 and CDR2: LGHNA and YSLEER. The CDR3 has 14 residues. CDR3 sequence reads: CASSPPGGAVGYTF. DNA for the CDR3: TGCGCCAGCAGCCCCCCCGGGGGGGCCGTTGGCTACACCTTC.

The chain is built from TRBV19 and TRBJ2-6; no reliable D call. V lost 5 bases, J lost 0 bases, and 8 bases lay in between. CDR1 is LNHDA, CDR2 SQIVND, per germline (reference sequence). The CDR3 has 15 residues. CDR3 sequence: CASSGLDSGANVLTF. CDR3 bases: TGTGCCAGTAGTGGTTTAGACTCTGGGGCCAACGTCCTGACTTTC. Supplemented by reference TRBV19 and TRBJ2-6, the full variable domain reads DGGITQSPKYLFRKEGQNVTLSCEQNLNHDAMYWYRQDPGQGLRLIYYSQIVNDFQKGDIAEGYSVSREKKESFPLTVTSAQKNPTAFYLCASSGLDSGANVLTFGAGSRLTVL.

The J gene is TRBJ1-5, the V gene TRBV27; no definite D call. Germline CDR1 and CDR2: MNHEY and SMNVEV (reference sequence). CDR3 length: 14 residues. V was trimmed by 5 bases and J by 7 bases, leaving 15 bases between them. The CDR3 region has the DNA TGTGCCAGCAGTAAAGCTCGCGCGGGACAGCCCCAGCATTTT. Amino acids: CASSKARAGQPQHF.

The V gene is TRBV9, the J gene TRBJ2-2, with a possible D match to TRBD1 (5 bases). Looked up from germline, CDR1 is SGDLS and CDR2 is YYNGEE. The CDR3 is 13 residues long. Trimming removed 4 bases at V and 6 bases at J, with 10 bases between. Here the CDR3 reads CASSTRVAGELFF. The DNA of the CDR3 is TGTGCCAGCAGCACCAGGGTGGCCGGGGAGCTGTTTTTT.

The sample holds a few counts of this clone. The identical CDR3 is also encoded by other nucleotide sequences in the sample. The chain combines TRBV7-7 with TRBJ2-5, with D unclear. Germline V lookup: CDR1 SSHAT, CDR2 FNYEAQ (reference sequence). This CDR3 has 14 residues. The V gene lost 5 bases and the J gene lost 5 bases, with 15 bases spanning the gap. In nucleotides, the CDR3 is TGTGCCAGCAGCCGTGTCGGAGCCGTCGAGACCCAGTACTTC. Protein sequence: CASSRVGAVETQYF.

V gene TRBV7-9 combines with J gene TRBJ1-2; 7 nucleotides agree with TRBD1. CDR3 length: 14 residues. The germline CDR1 and CDR2 sequences are SEHNR and FQNEAQ (reference sequence). The V gene end was trimmed by 3 bases and the J gene end by 2 bases; junction bases not matched to a gene: 3. The CDR3 sequence is CASSLTGSNYGYTF. The CDR3 region has the DNA TGTGCCAGCAGCTTGACAGGGTCAAACTATGGCTACACCTTC.

This rearrangement joins TRBV19 to TRBJ1-5, with D uncertain. The CDR3 spans 17 residues. Germline lookup yields CDR1 LNHDA and CDR2 SQIVND (reference sequence). V dropped 1 base and J dropped 9 bases, with 22 bases sitting between them. CDR3 in amino acids: CASSIAARGGPTTPQHF. CDR3 DNA: TGTGCCAGTAGTATAGCAGCCCGCGGAGGGCCCACGACGCCCCAGCATTTT.

The rearrangement links TRBV6-1 to TRBJ2-5, with 9 bases lining up with TRBD1. V lost 5 bases, J lost 7 bases, and 11 bases stayed unmatched. CDR1 MNHNS and CDR2 SASEGT come from the germline V gene. CDR3 size: 15 residues. The CDR3 nucleotides read TGTGCCAGCAGTACCGGGGACAGGGTAGGAAGGACCCAGTACTTC. Its protein product is CASSTGDRVGRTQYF.

In this sample, this clone turned up a few times. The V call is TRBV12-5, the J call TRBJ2-7; TRBD1 agrees at 12 bases. The CDR3 contains 15 residues. From germline, CDR1 is LGHNT and CDR2 FRNRAP. The V and J ends lost 4 bases and 7 bases, in that order; junction bases with no gene match: 8. The CDR3 loop reads CASGYKGTGGWEQYF. CDR3 bases: TGTGCTAGTGGTTATAAGGGGACAGGGGGCTGGGAGCAGTACTTC.

The count of this clone is one. V and J are TRBV27 and TRBJ2-7; 9 bases fit TRBD1. V shed 4 bases and J 3 bases; nucleotides not matched to a gene: 10. In germline, CDR1 is MNHEY, CDR2 SMNVEV (reference sequence). This CDR3 is built from 16 residues. DNA of the CDR3: TGTGCCAGCAGTTCATTGGGGACAGGGCGATTCTACGAGCAGTACTTC. Translated: CASSSLGTGRFYEQYF.

The CDR3 DNA follows: TGTGCCAGTAGCACACCCTCGGGACAGGCGAACGAGCAGTACTTC. As protein: CASSTPSGQANEQYF. This chain uses TRBV19 with TRBJ2-7, with 8 bases that match TRBD1. The J segment lost 5 bases and the V segment lost 6 bases, leaving 12 bases of the junction unmatched. The CDR3 has 15 amino acids. Germline CDR1 is LNHDA and CDR2 is SQIVND (reference sequence).

This clone has only a few counts. The rearrangement uses TRBV7-9 and TRBJ2-5, with 8 bases aligning to TRBD1. The J segment lost 3 bases and the V segment lost 6 bases, leaving 9 bases of the junction unmatched. CDR1 SEHNR and CDR2 FQNEAQ come from the germline V gene (reference sequence). The CDR3 has 15 amino acids. CDR3 nucleotide sequence: TGTGCCAGCAGTAAGTTAGCAGGGGGCGAAGAGACCCAGTACTTC. Protein sequence: CASSKLAGGEETQYF. Supplemented by reference TRBV7-9 and TRBJ2-5, the full variable domain reads DTGVSQNPRHKITKRGQNVTFRCDPISEHNRLYWYRQTLGQGPEFLTYFQNEAQLEKSRLLSDRFSAERPKGSFSTLEIQRTEQGDSAMYLCASSKLAGGEETQYFGPGTRLLVL.

The chain couples TRBV4-2 to TRBJ2-1; no clear D. Trimming took 2 bases from V and 8 from J, leaving 13 bases between them. The CDR3 spans 14 residues. Germline CDR1 reads LGHNA; CDR2 reads YNFKEQ. This CDR3 is CASSQYLLGYEQFF. Here the CDR3 DNA reads TGTGCCAGCAGCCAATACCTACTGGGCTATGAGCAGTTCTTC.

The chain couples TRBV7-2 to TRBJ1-1; D possibly corresponds to TRBD1 (5 bases). V lost 4 bases and J lost 1, with 7 bases in between. Germline V lookup: CDR1 SGHTA, CDR2 FQGNSA. The CDR3 is 13 residues long. The CDR3, as DNA: TGTGCCAGCAGCTGGGGCCGGAACACTGAAGCTTTCTTT. Protein sequence: CASSWGRNTEAFF. Variable domain in full (rest from reference TRBV7-2 and TRBJ1-1): GAGVSQSPSNKVTEKGKDVELRCDPISGHTALYWYRQSLGQGLEFLIYFQGNSAPDKSGLPSDRFSAERTGGSVSTLTIQRTQQEDSAVYLCASSWGRNTEAFFGQGTRLTVV.

This sequence joins TRBV28 and TRBJ1-3, with 10 bases fitting TRBD1. Trimming at V came to 5 bases and at J to 9 bases, leaving 7 bases not matched to a gene. CDR1 MDHEN and CDR2 SYDVKM come from the germline V gene. The CDR3 has 14 residues. CDR3 region: CASSPRQGASTIYF. CDR3 in DNA: TGTGCCAGCAGTCCGAGACAGGGGGCTTCCACCATATATTTT.

This chain connects TRBV28 to TRBJ2-7; a possible D gene is TRBD1 (6 bases). The germline gives CDR1 MDHEN, CDR2 SYDVKM. The CDR3 runs to 13 residues. Trimming cost V 8 bases and J 5 bases, with 16 bases left between them. The CDR3 loop reads CASEQGTFDEQYF. The CDR3 nucleotides are TGTGCCAGCGAACAGGGAACTTTTGACGAGCAGTACTTC. Full variable domain (remainder filled in from reference TRBV28 and TRBJ2-7): DVKVTQSSRYLVKRTGEKVFLECVQDMDHENMFWYRQDPGLGLRLIYFSYDVKMKEKGDIPEGYSVSREKKERFSLILESASTNQTSMYLCASEQGTFDEQYFGPGTRLTVT.

The gene calls are TRBV21-1 and TRBJ1-2. TRBV21-1 represents a pseudogene. This CDR3 spans 12 amino acids. This chain's CDR3 is CASSKVRYGYTF. DNA of the CDR3: TGTGCCAGCAGCAAAGTTCGGTATGGCTACACCTTC.

This chain connects TRBV4-1 to TRBJ1-2, with D possibly being TRBD1 (6 bases). The CDR3 is made up of 17 amino acids. V was cut by 0 bases and J by 8 bases, with 22 bases left in between. Per germline, CDR1 MGHRA and CDR2 YSYEKL. The CDR3: CASSQDMGAQLVKGYTF. CDR3 DNA sequence: TGCGCCAGCAGCCAAGATATGGGGGCGCAGTTGGTTAAAGGCTACACCTTC.